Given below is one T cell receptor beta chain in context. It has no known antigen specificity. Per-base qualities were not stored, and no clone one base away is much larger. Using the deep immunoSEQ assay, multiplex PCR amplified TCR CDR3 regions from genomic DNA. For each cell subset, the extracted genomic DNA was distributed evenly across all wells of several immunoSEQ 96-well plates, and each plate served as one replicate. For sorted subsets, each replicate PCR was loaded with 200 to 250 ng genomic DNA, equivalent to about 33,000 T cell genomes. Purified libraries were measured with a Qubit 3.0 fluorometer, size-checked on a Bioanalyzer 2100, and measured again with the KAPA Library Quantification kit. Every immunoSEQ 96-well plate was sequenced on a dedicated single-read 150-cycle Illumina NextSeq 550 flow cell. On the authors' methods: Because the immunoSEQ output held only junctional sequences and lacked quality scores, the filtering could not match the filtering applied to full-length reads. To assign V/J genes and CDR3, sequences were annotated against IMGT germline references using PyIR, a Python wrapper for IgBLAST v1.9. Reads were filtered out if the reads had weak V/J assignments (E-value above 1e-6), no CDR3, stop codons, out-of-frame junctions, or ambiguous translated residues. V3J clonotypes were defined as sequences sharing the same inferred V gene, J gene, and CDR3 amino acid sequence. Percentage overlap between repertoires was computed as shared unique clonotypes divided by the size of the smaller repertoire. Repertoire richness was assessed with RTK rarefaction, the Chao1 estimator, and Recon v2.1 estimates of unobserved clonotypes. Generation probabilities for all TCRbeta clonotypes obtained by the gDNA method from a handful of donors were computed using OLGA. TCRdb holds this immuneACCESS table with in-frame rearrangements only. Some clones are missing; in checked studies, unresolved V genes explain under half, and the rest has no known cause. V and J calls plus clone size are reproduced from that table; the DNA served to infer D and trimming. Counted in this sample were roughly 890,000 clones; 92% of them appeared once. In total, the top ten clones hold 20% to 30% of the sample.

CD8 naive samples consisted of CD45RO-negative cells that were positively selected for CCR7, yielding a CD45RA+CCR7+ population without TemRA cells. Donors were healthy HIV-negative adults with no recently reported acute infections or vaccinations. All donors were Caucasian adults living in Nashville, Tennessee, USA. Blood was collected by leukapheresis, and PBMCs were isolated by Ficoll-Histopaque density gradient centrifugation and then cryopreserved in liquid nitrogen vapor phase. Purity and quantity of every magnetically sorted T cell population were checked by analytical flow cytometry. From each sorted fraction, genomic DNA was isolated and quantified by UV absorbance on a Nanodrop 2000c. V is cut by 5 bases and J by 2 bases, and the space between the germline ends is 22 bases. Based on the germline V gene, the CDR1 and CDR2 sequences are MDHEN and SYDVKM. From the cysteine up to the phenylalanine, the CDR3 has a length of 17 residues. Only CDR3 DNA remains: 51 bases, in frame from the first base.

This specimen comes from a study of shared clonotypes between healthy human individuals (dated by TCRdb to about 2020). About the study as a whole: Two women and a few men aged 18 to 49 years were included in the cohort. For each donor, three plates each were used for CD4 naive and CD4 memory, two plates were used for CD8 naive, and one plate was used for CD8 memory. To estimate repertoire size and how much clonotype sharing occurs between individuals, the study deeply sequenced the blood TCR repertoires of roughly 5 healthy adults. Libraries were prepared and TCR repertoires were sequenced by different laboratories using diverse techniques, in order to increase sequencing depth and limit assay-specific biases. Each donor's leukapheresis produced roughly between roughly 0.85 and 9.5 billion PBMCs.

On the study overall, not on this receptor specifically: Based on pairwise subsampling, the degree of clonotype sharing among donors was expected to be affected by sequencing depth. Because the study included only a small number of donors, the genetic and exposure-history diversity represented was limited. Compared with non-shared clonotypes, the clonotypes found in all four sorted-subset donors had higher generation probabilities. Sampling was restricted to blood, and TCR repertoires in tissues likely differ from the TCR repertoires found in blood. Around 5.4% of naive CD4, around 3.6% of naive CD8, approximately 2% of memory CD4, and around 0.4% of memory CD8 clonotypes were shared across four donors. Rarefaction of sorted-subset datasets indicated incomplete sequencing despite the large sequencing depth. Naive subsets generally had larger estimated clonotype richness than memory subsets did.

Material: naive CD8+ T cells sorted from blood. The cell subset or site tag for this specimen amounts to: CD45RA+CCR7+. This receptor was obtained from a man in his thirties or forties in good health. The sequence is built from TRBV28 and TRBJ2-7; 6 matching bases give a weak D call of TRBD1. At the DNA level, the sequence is TGTGCCAGCAGTCCACGGAAAGACAGGCCTGGAACCTACGAGCAGTACTTC. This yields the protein CASSPRKDRPGTYEQYF.